The subject of this entry is one TCR beta chain. These data originate in a study of blood T cell repertoires in COVID-19. Sequencing used immunoSEQ multiplex PCR; TCRdb keeps in-frame clones, though not all of them. The sample lists around 700,000 clones; 80% to 90% were seen once. The ends lost 4 bases at V and 3 bases at J; junction bases unmatched: 15. The CDR3 consists of 18 residues. Germline V CDR1 and CDR2: SGDLS, YYNGEE. The sequence was collected from a woman between 18 and 29 years old with acute or convalescent COVID-19. The sequenced material came from peripheral blood. The chain combines TRBV9 with TRBJ2-2; the match to TRBD2 covers 7 bases. The CDR3 nucleotides are TGTGCCAGCAGCCGCCCGGGCGGGGGACCCACCCACACCGGGGAGCTGTTTTTT. It translates to CASSRPGGGPTHTGELFF.